The T cell receptor (beta chain) under discussion was sequenced for a study of PD-1 blockade in classical Hodgkin lymphoma. V lost 0 bases and J lost 6, with 12 bases in between. CDR3 length: 16 amino acids. Per the germline V gene, CDR1 is MNHEY and CDR2 is SVGAGI. In every patient, relapse followed autologous stem cell transplantation, while exposure to brentuximab vedotin differed. Best responses included complete response and partial response; otherwise, the best response was progressive disease. The repertoire was sequenced with immunoSEQ multiplex PCR; TCRdb's copy has only in-frame clones and lacks some. The data show about 22,000 clones, 81% seen once.

The chain combines TRBV6-5 with TRBJ2-6; D is uncertain. The sequence was obtained from a human donor with classical Hodgkin lymphoma. The input for sequencing was peripheral blood mononuclear cells (PBMCs), taken before the second cycle of nivolumab. As DNA, the CDR3 is TGTGCCAGCAGTTACTCGGGTCTCTGGAAGGCCAACGTCCTGACTTTC. It encodes CASSYSGLWKANVLTF.